The clone carrying this T cell receptor (beta chain) showed up just a few times. The target antigen is unknown. With 60 Vbeta and 13 Jbeta primers, the PCR was carried out. Measured with immunoSEQ multiplex PCR; TCRdb has only the in-frame clones, and not every one. Seen here are fewer than 250,000 clones, over 75% observed once, and the top ten hold roughly 1.9%. This record comes from a study of cytomegalovirus exposure and HLA in healthy donors. Study as a whole: Earlier work reported 110 million or so unique TCR beta sequences from 180 million or so T cells. Study results and limitations: Several of the most significant clusters appeared, in a later analysis, to be linked to common viral pathogens. According to a later analysis, donors in an Asian-associated ancestry cluster reportedly had fewer N-insertions than the roughly 640-donor mean.

The germline V gene encodes CDR1 GTSNPN and CDR2 SVGIG (reference sequence). The V and J ends lost 3 bases and 6 bases respectively, with 14 bases between them. This CDR3 spans 14 amino acids. The gene calls are TRBV30 and TRBJ1-4; D possibly corresponds to TRBD1 (6 bases). Sequenced material: PBMCs. This sequence originates from a male donor in good health and CMV-seronegative. Written as DNA, the CDR3 is TGTGCCTGGAGAGGTGGCAGGGGATATGAAAAACTGTTTTTT. It is translated as CAWRGGRGYEKLFF.